Sequencing of this T cell receptor (beta chain) was carried out in a study of blood T cell repertoires in COVID-19. Across the whole study: Sources were T cells, B-cell-depleted T cells, or PBMCs; the material itself was cDNA or gDNA.

As handled by the study authors: Estimation of nucleated cell counts relied on the amplification of reference gene primers. Generated by immunoSEQ multiplex PCR, the TCRdb table keeps only in-frame clones and is missing some. V and J calls and clone size are those listed in that table; D and trimming were worked out from the DNA. The repertoire has a few hundred thousand clones, about 86% of them found once; the top ten carry about 4.1%. This CDR3 spans 15 amino acids. V dropped 2 bases and J dropped 2; count of bases not matched to a gene: 3. Germline CDR1 reads MDHEN; CDR2 reads SYDVKM. This clone was seen only once. Individuals aged about 18 to 90 years were recruited from about two dozen US areas.

The sample taken for sequencing was PBMCs or T cells enriched from blood (not recorded which). V gene TRBV28 combines with J gene TRBJ1-5, with 7 bases matching TRBD1. This TCR was sampled from a woman in her thirties or forties with acute COVID-19. CDR3 in DNA: TGTGCCAGCAGTTTAGAGGGGGCCCGCAATCAGCCCCAGCATTTT. This gives the protein CASSLEGARNQPQHF. The full variable domain, its missing parts supplied by reference TRBV28 and TRBJ1-5, is DVKVTQSSRYLVKRTGEKVFLECVQDMDHENMFWYRQDPGLGLRLIYFSYDVKMKEKGDIPEGYSVSREKKERFSLILESASTNQTSMYLCASSLEGARNQPQHFGDGTRLSIL.